This T cell receptor (beta chain) was identified in a study of CD8 T cells in ankylosing spondylitis. With regard to this clonotype: Its antigen is currently unknown.

With 4 bases removed from V and 4 bases from J, the gap between germline ends came to 16 bases. Germline V CDR1 and CDR2: LGHDT, YNNKEL (reference sequence). The CDR3 is 15 amino acids. Study results and limitations: A motif in TCR beta, a set of eight highly homologous variants, appeared characteristic of ankylosing spondylitis blood. From matched ankylosing spondylitis synovial fluid, disease-linked clones were reportedly recovered at significantly enriched levels. Certain motif variants had earlier appeared in reactive arthritis synovial fluid and blood.

Quantitative barcoded 5'-RACE was used to prepare TCR beta libraries. TCRdb used MiXCR to reprocess the 5' RACE reads, holding one entry per CDR3 protein. The sample consists of approximately 300,000 distinct CDR3 sequences, around 7.6% of them appearing once. The V call is TRBV3-1, the J call TRBJ2-5, with a weak D call TRBD2 (6 bases). The sample consisted of blood, either unsorted or a sorted T cell fraction (not recorded which). The receptor was isolated from a male donor with ankylosing spondylitis. CDR3 in amino acids: CASSPGNRAGETQYF. The CDR3 DNA sequence: TGTGCCAGCAGCCCTGGGAACCGAGCGGGAGAGACCCAGTACTTC.